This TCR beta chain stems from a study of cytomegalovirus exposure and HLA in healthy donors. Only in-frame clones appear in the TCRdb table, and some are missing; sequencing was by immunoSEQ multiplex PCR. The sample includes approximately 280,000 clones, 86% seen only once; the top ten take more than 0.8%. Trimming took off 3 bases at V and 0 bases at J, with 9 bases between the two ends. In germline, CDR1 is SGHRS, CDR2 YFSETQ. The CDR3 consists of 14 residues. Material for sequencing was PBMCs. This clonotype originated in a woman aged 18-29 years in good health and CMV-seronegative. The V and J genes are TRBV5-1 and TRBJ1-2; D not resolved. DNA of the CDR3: TGCGCCAGCAGCTCGGGGATCTCTAACTATGGCTACACCTTC. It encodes CASSSGISNYGYTF.